These 25 T cell receptor beta chains came from one sample sequenced in a study of blood T cells in healthy people across ages (dated by TCRdb to the mid-2010s). The library relied on 5' RACE. The instrument was an Illumina HiSeq 2500. The second PCR ran for roughly 7 to 12 cycles and used a J-beta primer mix along with a sample-barcoded 5' primer. The public reads were reprocessed in TCRdb via fastp at Q25 and MiXCR, keeping in-frame beta chains. Duplicate CDR3 protein sequences are folded into a single record with the most common DNA and genes. The sample table lists some 670,000 distinct CDR3 sequences, about 51% of them with a count of one. Clones ranked in the top ten supply around an eighth of the sample. Sequencing was performed on blood. The receptors derive from a woman of 80 years or more in good health.

Note on this clonotype: A read error may be the cause here, since a much bigger clone is one base away. The rearrangement joins TRBV9 to TRBJ2-3; a possible D gene is TRBD2 (6 bases). V lost 4 bases and J 6 bases, leaving 21 bases between the germline ends. From germline, CDR1 is SGDLS and CDR2 YYNGEE. The CDR3 consists of 16 residues. CDR3 residues: CASSPRAEGTRDTQYF. The CDR3 DNA is TGTGCCAGCAGCCCAAGAGCGGAGGGGACCCGGGATACGCAGTATTTT.

For this clonotype: A much larger clone differs from this one at a single base, so this may be a read error. CDR3 loop: CASSSVIAGSSYNEQYF. The CDR3 DNA is TGCGCCAGCAGCTCTGTCATAGCGGGATCCTCCTACAATGAGCAGTACTTC. The chain couples TRBV5-1 to TRBJ2-1; 8 positions match TRBD2. The better agreement between TRBJ2-7 and the DNA end casts doubt on the J call. The germline V gene encodes CDR1 SGHRS and CDR2 YFSETQ. The CDR3 has 17 residues.

This clonotype showed up many times. The chain recombines TRBV6-6 with TRBJ2-7, with 10 bases aligning to TRBD2. V shed 4 bases and J 2 bases; nucleotides not matched to a gene: 14. Germline CDR1 is MNHNY and CDR2 is SVGAGI (reference sequence). The CDR3 is 18 amino acids. CDR3 region: CASSSPGLARVNTYEQYF. Here the CDR3 DNA reads TGTGCCAGCAGTTCTCCGGGACTAGCGAGAGTTAACACCTACGAGCAGTACTTC.

This clonotype was detected only once. This chain links TRBV7-3 with TRBJ1-2; no reliable D call. V was pared by 0 bases and J by 8 bases, with 16 bases between. The CDR3 length is 15 residues. The V gene's germline CDR1 is SGHTA and CDR2 FQGTGA. The CDR3 sequence is CASSLTSDGIEGYTF. The CDR3 coding sequence is TGTGCCAGCAGCTTAACTTCGGACGGCATCGAGGGCTACACCTTC.

The gene calls are TRBV10-3 and TRBJ1-5; the D gene is possibly TRBD1 (6 bases). The CDR3 consists of 13 residues. Trimming took off 6 bases at V and 5 bases at J, with 11 bases between the two ends. The germline gives CDR1 ENHRY, CDR2 SYGVKD. CDR3: CAIRDSTYQPQHF. Here the CDR3 DNA reads TGTGCCATCAGGGACAGTACTTATCAGCCCCAGCATTTT.

This clonotype appeared a few times. The chain uses TRBV25-1 and TRBJ2-2; TRBD1 might be the D (6 bases). CDR1 is MGHDK, CDR2 SYGVNS, per germline. Deletions cut 5 bases from V and 4 bases from J, with 11 bases between. The CDR3 is made up of 14 amino acids. The CDR3 is CASSKQGSTGELFF. The DNA of the CDR3 is TGTGCCAGCAGTAAACAGGGATCCACCGGGGAGCTGTTTTTT. Drawing the rest from reference TRBV25-1 and TRBJ2-2, the complete variable domain is EADIYQTPRYLVIGTGKKITLECSQTMGHDKMYWYQQDPGMELHLIHYSYGVNSTEKGDLSSESTVSRIRTEHFPLTLESARPSHTSQYLCASSKQGSTGELFFGEGSRLTVL.

Worth noting for this clonotype: A much larger clone differs by one base, so this may be a read error. The genes are TRBV20-1 and TRBJ2-5; perhaps TRBD2 as D (5 bases). There are 14 residues in the CDR3. Trimming cost V 5 bases and J 0 bases, with 13 bases left between them. Germline-derived CDR1 and CDR2 are DFQATT and SNEGSKA (reference sequence). The CDR3 protein is CSAPGVRYQETQYF. The CDR3 DNA reads TGCAGTGCTCCCGGGGTCAGATACCAAGAGACCCAGTACTTC.

This clonotype has at least ten counts. The rearrangement joins TRBV29-1 to TRBJ2-7; TRBD1 matches at 7 bases. This CDR3 is 15 amino acids long. Germline CDR1 SQVTM, CDR2 ANQGSEA. V shed 1 base, J shed 0 bases, and the junction held 6 bases outside the gene matches. This chain's CDR3 is CSVEVGQASSYEQYF. As DNA, the CDR3 is TGCAGCGTTGAAGTAGGACAGGCGAGCTCCTACGAGCAGTACTTC.

To note about this clonotype: A read error may explain this, as a much larger clone is one base away. This chain joins TRBV6-2 or TRBV6-3 and TRBJ2-7; TRBD2 matches at 10 bases. Germline V gene lookup returns CDR1 MNHEY and CDR2 SVGEGT. The CDR3 has 14 residues. The CDR3 DNA is TGTACCACTTCAAGGGGGACTAGCGCGTACGAGCAGTACTTC. Amino acid sequence: CTTSRGTSAYEQYF.

This clonotype was picked up many times. This chain connects TRBV6-5 to TRBJ2-4; D is perhaps TRBD1 (5 bases). V gave up 7 bases and J gave up 0 bases, with 13 bases separating them. CDR3 length equals 15 residues. Looked up from germline, CDR1 is MNHEY and CDR2 is SVGAGI. The CDR3 DNA is TGTGCCAGCACCCAGGGTGTCGGAGCCAAAAACATTCAGTACTTC. Translated, it gives CASTQGVGAKNIQYF.

This chain uses TRBV10-3 with TRBJ2-5, with 9 nucleotides matching TRBD2. The CDR3 runs 15 residues. Germline CDR1 is ENHRY and CDR2 is SYGVKD. After removal of 4 bases from V and 4 bases from J, the junction contained 7 bases not matched to a gene. CDR3 bases: TGTGCCATCAGTGGTAGCCTAGCGGGACGAGAGACCCAGTACTTC. It yields the protein CAISGSLAGRETQYF.

The chain combines TRBV5-5 with TRBJ2-7, with D possibly matching TRBD1 (5 bases). This CDR3 comprises 15 residues. Per germline, CDR1 SGHKS and CDR2 YYEKEE (reference sequence). The ends were cut back, 0 bases at V and 4 bases at J, with 14 bases in the middle. In DNA, the CDR3 is TGTGCCAGCAGCTTGGATGCAGGGAACACTTACGAGCAGTACTTC. Its translation: CASSLDAGNTYEQYF.

The chain recombines TRBV12-3 or TRBV12-4 with TRBJ1-2; D remains ambiguous. The V end was cut by 5 bases, the J end by 2 bases, with 9 bases between. The CDR3 runs 13 residues. CDR3 in amino acids: CASSVRKNYGYTF. Written as DNA, the CDR3 is TGTGCCAGCAGTGTACGGAAAAACTATGGCTACACCTTC.

The chain carries TRBV5-1 and TRBJ2-1; 9 nucleotides align to TRBD2. V lost 3 bases and J lost 5; bases outside the gene matches: 9. The germline CDR1 and CDR2 sequences are SGHRS and YFSETQ. The CDR3 loop spans 16 amino acids. The CDR3 here is CASSSSLAGGNNEQFF. The CDR3 DNA follows: TGCGCCAGCAGCTCCTCCCTCGCGGGAGGGAACAATGAGCAGTTCTTC.

Comment on this clonotype: A read error may be the cause here, since a much bigger clone is one base away. The chain joins TRBV7-3 to TRBJ2-1, with a weak D call TRBD2 (6 bases). Trimming cost V 5 bases and J 3 bases, with 11 bases left between them. CDR3 length: 14 amino acids. The germline gives CDR1 SGHTA, CDR2 FQGTGA. CDR3 loop: CASSAAGFYNEQFF. CDR3 in DNA: TGTGCCAGCAGCGCGGCGGGGTTCTACAATGAGCAGTTCTTC.

This chain joins TRBV7-6 and TRBJ2-1; D assignment may be TRBD1 or TRBD2 (5 bases each). Germline CDR1 is SGHVS and CDR2 is FNYEAQ. V dropped 5 bases and J dropped 3 bases, with 17 bases sitting between them. The CDR3 is made up of 16 amino acids. CDR3 coding DNA: TGTGCCAGCAGCCGCTCGGGACCATCGAACTACAATGAGCAGTTCTTC. Encoded protein: CASSRSGPSNYNEQFF.

The chain links TRBV14 to TRBJ2-2; D gene ambiguous. The CDR3 spans 14 residues. V was cut by 1 base and J by 6 bases, with 9 bases left in between. Germline CDR1 reads SGHDN; CDR2 reads FVKESK. As DNA, the CDR3 is TGTGCCAGCAGCCAAGTGGTCGTTCCCGGGGAGCTGTTTTTT. Protein sequence: CASSQVVVPGELFF.

There are many counts of this clonotype. The chain carries TRBV10-3 and TRBJ2-6, with a weak D call TRBD2 (5 bases). Germline CDR1 is ENHRY and CDR2 is SYGVKD. Trimming stripped 10 bases from V and 0 bases from J, with 13 bases between. CDR3 length: 15 amino acids. CDR3 loop: CATAGTTSGANVLTF. CDR3 coding DNA: TGTGCCACGGCGGGCACTACCTCTGGGGCCAACGTCCTGACTTTC.

This clonotype occurred many times. This chain connects TRBV7-2 to TRBJ1-5, with D perhaps TRBD1 (5 bases). Trimming removed 2 bases at V and 5 bases at J, with 7 bases between. Germline CDR1 SGHTA, CDR2 FQGNSA. There are 13 residues in the CDR3. CDR3 bases: TGTGCCAGCAGCTTACAGGGTGATCAGCCCCAGCATTTT. It encodes CASSLQGDQPQHF.

This clonotype was seen repeatedly, ten times or more. This CDR3 is CAITGQPGTDTQYF. The DNA for the CDR3 is TGTGCCATCACGGGCCAACCCGGCACAGATACGCAGTATTTT. V and J are TRBV10-3 and TRBJ2-3; D not resolved. The V end was cut by 7 bases, the J end by 1 base, with 12 bases between. Per germline, CDR1 ENHRY and CDR2 SYGVKD. This CDR3 has 14 amino acids.

The V gene is TRBV20-1, the J gene TRBJ2-7, with D unclear. The ends were cut back, 0 bases at V and 3 bases at J, with 6 bases in the middle. The CDR3 runs 12 residues. CDR1 is DFQATT and CDR2 is SNEGSKA in the germline V gene (reference sequence). The CDR3 reads CSARDDRYEQYF. CDR3 in DNA: TGCAGTGCTAGAGACGACCGCTACGAGCAGTACTTC.

The J gene is TRBJ2-7, the V gene TRBV20-1, with TRBD1 matching 7 bases. The CDR3 totals 15 residues. Trimming removed 6 bases from V and 1 base from J; junction bases left unmatched: 12. CDR1 is DFQATT, CDR2 SNEGSKA, per germline (reference sequence). Written as DNA, the CDR3 is TGCAGTGCCCCCTGGACAGGACCCTCGTCCTACGAGCAGTACTTC. It encodes CSAPWTGPSSYEQYF.

The J gene is TRBJ2-1, the V gene TRBV12-5, with 9 nucleotides matching TRBD1. The J call is doubtful: the DNA matches TRBJ2-7 better. The CDR3 runs 15 residues. The germline CDR1 and CDR2 sequences are LGHNT and FRNRAP. The CDR3 region is CASGPGQGTYNEQYF. In DNA, the CDR3 is TGTGCTAGTGGTCCGGGACAGGGTACCTACAATGAGCAGTACTTC.

This clonotype has ten or more counts. V gene TRBV12-3 or TRBV12-4 combines with J gene TRBJ2-1; 8 bases are a match to TRBD2. The ends lost 5 bases at V and 7 bases at J; junction bases unmatched: 7. The CDR3 totals 14 residues. For the CDR3, the DNA is TGTGCCAGCAGTAAGCGGGAGAGGTTGAATGAGCAGTTCTTC. As protein: CASSKRERLNEQFF.

There are a few counts of this clonotype. V usage is TRBV5-1 and J usage is TRBJ2-7; D possibly corresponds to TRBD1 (5 bases). This CDR3 spans 15 amino acids. CDR1 and CDR2 (germline): SGHRS, YFSETQ. The V gene lost 0 bases and the J gene lost 2 bases, with 12 bases spanning the gap. The CDR3 sequence is CASSLVSGPTYEQYF. CDR3 in DNA: TGCGCCAGCAGCTTGGTGTCAGGGCCAACCTACGAGCAGTACTTC.